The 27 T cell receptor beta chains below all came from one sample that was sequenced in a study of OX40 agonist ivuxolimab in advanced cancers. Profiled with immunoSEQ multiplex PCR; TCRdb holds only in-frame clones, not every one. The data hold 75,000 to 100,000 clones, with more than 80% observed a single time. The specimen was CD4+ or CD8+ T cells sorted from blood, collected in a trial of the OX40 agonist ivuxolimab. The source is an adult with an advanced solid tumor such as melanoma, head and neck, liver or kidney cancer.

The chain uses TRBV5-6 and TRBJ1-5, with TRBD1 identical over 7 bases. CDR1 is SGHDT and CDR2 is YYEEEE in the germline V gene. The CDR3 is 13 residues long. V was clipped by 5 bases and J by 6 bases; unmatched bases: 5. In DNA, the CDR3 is TGTGCCAGCAGTACCGGACAGGCTCAGCCCCAGCATTTT. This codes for CASSTGQAQPQHF.

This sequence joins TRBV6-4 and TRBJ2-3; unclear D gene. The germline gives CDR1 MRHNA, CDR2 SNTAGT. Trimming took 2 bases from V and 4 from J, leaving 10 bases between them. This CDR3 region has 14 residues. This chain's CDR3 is CASSDRSFSDTQYF. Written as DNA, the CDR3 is TGTGCCAGCAGTGACAGGAGCTTCTCAGATACGCAGTATTTT.

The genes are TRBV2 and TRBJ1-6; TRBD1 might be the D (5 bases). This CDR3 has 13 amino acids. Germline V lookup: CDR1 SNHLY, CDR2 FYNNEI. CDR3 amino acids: CAGGDRHNSPLHF. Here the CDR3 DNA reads TGTGCAGGCGGGGACCGCCATAATTCACCCCTCCACTTT.

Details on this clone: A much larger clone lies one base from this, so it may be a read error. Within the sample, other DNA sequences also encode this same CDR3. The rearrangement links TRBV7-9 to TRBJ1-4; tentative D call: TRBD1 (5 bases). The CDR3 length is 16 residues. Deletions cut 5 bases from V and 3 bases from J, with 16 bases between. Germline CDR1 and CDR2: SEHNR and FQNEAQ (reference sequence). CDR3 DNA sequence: TGTGCCAGCAGCCTGGGGCAGGGACCCTCTAATGAAAAACTGTTTTTT. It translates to CASSLGQGPSNEKLFF.

The CDR3 region is CASSPGSPGANVLTF. The CDR3 nucleotides are TGTGCCAGCTCACCAGGAAGTCCGGGGGCCAACGTCCTGACTTTC. The gene calls are TRBV18 and TRBJ2-6; D unresolved. The CDR3 has 15 residues. V was shortened by 2 bases and J by 4 bases, with 9 bases between the two germline ends. Germline CDR1 reads KGHSH; CDR2 reads LQKENI. Combining the CDR3 with reference TRBV18 and TRBJ2-6 gives the whole variable domain NAGVMQNPRHLVRRRGQEARLRCSPMKGHSHVYWYRQLPEEGLKFMVYLQKENIIDESGMPKERFSAEFPKEGPSILRIQQVVRGDSAAYFCASSPGSPGANVLTFGAGSRLTVL.

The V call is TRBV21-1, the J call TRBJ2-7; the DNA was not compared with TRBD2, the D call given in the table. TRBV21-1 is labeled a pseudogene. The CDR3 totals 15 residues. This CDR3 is CASSVPGRTTYEQYF. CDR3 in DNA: TGTGCCAGCAGCGTCCCGGGACGGACTACCTACGAGCAGTACTTC.

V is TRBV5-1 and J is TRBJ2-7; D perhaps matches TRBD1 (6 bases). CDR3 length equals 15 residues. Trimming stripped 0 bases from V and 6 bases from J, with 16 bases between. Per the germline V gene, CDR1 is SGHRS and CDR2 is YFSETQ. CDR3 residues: CASSLVGRARGEQYF. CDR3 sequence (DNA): TGCGCCAGCAGCTTGGTAGGTCGGGCCAGGGGCGAGCAGTACTTC.

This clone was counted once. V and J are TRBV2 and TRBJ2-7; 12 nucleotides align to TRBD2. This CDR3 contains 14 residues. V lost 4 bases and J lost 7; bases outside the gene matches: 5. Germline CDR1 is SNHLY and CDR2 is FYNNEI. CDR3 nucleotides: TGTGCCAGCAGTGCACCTAGCGGGAGGGGGGAGCAGTACTTC. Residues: CASSAPSGRGEQYF.

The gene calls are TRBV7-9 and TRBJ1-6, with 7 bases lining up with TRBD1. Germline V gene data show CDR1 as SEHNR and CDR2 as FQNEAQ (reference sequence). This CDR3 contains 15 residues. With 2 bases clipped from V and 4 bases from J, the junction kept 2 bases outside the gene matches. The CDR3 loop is CASSLSGQYNSPLHF. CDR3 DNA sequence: TGTGCCAGCAGCTTATCGGGACAGTATAATTCACCCCTCCACTTT.

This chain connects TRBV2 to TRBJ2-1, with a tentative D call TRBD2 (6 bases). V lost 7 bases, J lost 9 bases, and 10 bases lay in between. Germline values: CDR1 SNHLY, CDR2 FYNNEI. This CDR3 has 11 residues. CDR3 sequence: CASTTGGEQFF. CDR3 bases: TGTGCCAGCACAACCGGGGGTGAGCAGTTCTTC.

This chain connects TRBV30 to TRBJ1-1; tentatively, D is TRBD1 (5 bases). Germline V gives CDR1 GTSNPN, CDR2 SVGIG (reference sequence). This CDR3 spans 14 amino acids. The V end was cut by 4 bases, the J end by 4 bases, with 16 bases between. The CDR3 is CAWIMGRRSTEAFF. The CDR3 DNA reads TGTGCCTGGATTATGGGGCGGAGGTCCACTGAAGCTTTCTTT. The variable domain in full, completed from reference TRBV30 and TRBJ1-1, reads SQTIHQWPATLVQPVGSPLSLECTVEGTSNPNLYWYRQAAGRGLQLLFYSVGIGQISSEVPQNLSASRPQDRQFILSSKKLLLSDSGFYLCAWIMGRRSTEAFFGQGTRLTVV.

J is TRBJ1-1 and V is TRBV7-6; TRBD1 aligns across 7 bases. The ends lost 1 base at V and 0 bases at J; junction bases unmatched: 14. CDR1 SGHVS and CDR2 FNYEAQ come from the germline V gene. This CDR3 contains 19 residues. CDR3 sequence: CASSLGLGGSTDLNTEAFF. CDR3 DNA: TGTGCCAGCAGCTTAGGTTTAGGGGGCTCTACGGATTTGAACACTGAAGCTTTCTTT.

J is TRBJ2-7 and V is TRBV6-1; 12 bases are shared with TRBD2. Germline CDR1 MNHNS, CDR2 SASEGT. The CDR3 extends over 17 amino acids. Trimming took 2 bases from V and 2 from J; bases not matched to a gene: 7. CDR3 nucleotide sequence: TGTGCCAGCAGTGAACAGGGACTAGCGGGTCCCCCCTACGAGCAGTACTTC. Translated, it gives CASSEQGLAGPPYEQYF.

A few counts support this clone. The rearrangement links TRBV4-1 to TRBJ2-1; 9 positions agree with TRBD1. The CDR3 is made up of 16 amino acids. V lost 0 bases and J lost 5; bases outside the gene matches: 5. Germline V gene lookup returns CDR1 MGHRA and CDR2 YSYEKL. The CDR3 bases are TGCGCCAGCAGCCAAGAGGGACAGGGTGGTCACAATGAGCAGTTCTTC. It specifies CASSQEGQGGHNEQFF.

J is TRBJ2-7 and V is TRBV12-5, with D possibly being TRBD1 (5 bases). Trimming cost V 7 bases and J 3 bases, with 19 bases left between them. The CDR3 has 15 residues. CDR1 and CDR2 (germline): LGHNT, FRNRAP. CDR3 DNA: TGTGCTAGTGCCCCTAGGGGAACGGGCCTCTACGAGCAGTACTTC. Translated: CASAPRGTGLYEQYF. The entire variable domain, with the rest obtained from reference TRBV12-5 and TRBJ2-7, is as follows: DARVTQTPRHKVTEMGQEVTMRCQPILGHNTVFWYRQTMMQGLELLAYFRNRAPLDDSGMPKDRFSAEMPDATLATLKIQPSEPRDSAVYFCASAPRGTGLYEQYFGPGTRLTVT.

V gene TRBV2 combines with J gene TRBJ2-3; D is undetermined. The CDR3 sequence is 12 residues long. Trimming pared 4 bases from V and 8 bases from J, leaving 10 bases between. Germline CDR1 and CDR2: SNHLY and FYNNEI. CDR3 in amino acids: CASSVGLGTQYF. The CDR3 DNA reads TGTGCCAGCAGTGTTGGGTTGGGTACGCAGTATTTT. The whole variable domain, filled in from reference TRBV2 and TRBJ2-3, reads EPEVTQTPSHQVTQMGQEVILRCVPISNHLYFYWYRQILGQKVEFLVSFYNNEISEKSEIFDDQFSVERPDGSNFTLKIRSTKLEDSAMYFCASSVGLGTQYFGPGTRLTVL.

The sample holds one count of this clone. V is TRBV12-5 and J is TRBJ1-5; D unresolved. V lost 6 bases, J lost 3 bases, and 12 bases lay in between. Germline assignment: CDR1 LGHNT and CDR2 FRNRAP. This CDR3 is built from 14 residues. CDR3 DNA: TGTGCTAGTGGATCGAGGCGGAACAATCAGCCCCAGCATTTT. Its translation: CASGSRRNNQPQHF.

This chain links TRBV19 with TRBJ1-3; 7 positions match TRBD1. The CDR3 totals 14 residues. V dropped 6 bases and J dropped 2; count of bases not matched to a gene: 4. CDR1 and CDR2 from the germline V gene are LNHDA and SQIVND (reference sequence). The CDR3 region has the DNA TGTGCCAGTAGCCGGGACAGAACTGGAAACACCATATATTTT. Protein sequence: CASSRDRTGNTIYF.

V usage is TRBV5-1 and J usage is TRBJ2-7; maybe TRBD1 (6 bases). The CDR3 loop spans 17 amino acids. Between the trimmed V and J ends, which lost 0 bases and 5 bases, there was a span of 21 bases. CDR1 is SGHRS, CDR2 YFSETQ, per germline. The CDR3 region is CASSLEPPGHRVHEQYF. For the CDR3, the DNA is TGCGCCAGCAGCTTGGAACCCCCGGGACACCGGGTCCACGAGCAGTACTTC.

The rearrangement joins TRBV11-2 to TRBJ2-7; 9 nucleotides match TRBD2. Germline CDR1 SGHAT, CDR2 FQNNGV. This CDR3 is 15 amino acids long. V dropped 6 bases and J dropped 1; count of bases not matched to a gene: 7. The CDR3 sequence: CASRDSGSVSYEQYF. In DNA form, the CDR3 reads TGTGCCAGCAGGGATAGCGGGAGTGTATCCTACGAGCAGTACTTC.

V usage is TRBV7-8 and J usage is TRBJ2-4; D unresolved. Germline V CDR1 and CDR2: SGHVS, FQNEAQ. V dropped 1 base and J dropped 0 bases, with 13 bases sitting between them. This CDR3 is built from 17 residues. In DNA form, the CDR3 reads TGTGCCAGCAGCTTAGGCCCTCCCTTCAGAGCCAAAAACATTCAGTACTTC. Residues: CASSLGPPFRAKNIQYF.

CDR3 amino acids: CASSLGQGAVNTEAFF. The CDR3 bases are TGTGCCAGCAGCTTGGGACAGGGGGCGGTGAACACTGAAGCTTTCTTT. The J gene is TRBJ1-1, the V gene TRBV11-2; 12 nucleotides match TRBD1. Germline CDR1 reads SGHAT; CDR2 reads FQNNGV. The CDR3 contains 16 residues. The V segment lost 3 bases and the J segment 0 bases; nucleotides outside the gene matches: 2.

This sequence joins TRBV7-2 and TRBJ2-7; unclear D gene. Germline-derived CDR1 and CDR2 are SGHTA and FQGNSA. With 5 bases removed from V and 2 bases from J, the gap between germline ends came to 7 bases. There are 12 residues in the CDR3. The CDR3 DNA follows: TGTGCCAGCAGCCCCGGGCCCTACGAGCAGTACTTC. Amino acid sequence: CASSPGPYEQYF.

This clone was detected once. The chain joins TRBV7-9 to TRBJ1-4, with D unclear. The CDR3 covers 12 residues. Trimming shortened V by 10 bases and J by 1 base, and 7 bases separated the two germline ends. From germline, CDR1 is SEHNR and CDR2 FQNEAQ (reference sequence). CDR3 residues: CATEGTNEKLFF. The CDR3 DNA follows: TGTGCCACTGAGGGAACTAATGAAAAACTGTTTTTT.

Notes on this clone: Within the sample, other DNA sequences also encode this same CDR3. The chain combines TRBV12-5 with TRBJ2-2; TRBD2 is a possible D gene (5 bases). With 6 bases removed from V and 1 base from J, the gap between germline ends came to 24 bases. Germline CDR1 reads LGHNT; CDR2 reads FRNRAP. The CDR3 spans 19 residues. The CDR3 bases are TGTGCTAGTGGCCCGACATCGAAAACCCCGGGAAAGAACACCGGGGAGCTGTTTTTT. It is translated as CASGPTSKTPGKNTGELFF.

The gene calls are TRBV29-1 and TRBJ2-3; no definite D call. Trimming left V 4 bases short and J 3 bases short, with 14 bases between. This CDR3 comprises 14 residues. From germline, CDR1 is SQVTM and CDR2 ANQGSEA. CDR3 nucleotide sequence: TGCAGCGTTGTCCCGAGATTGAGGACAGATACGCAGTATTTT. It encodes CSVVPRLRTDTQYF.

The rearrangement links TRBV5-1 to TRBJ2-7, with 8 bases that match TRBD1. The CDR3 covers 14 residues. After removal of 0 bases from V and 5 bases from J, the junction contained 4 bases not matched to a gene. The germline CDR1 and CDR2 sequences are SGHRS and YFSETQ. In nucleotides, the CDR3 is TGCGCCAGCAGCTTGGTGGGGACAGGCCACGAGCAGTACTTC. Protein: CASSLVGTGHEQYF.